These 13 T cell receptor beta chains were sequenced from one sample in a study of low-dose radiotherapy and immunotherapy resistance in tumors. For amplifying TCRs, the PCR ran for approximately 21 cycles with Phusion, which was used together with a constant-region primer and the adapter on the V primers. TCRdb recomputed calls from the reads with MiXCR, one row per CDR3 protein. This table holds roughly 50,000 distinct CDR3 sequences, roughly 31% found once. Time point meaning: after trial treatment. Treatment in this sample: LDRT plus nivolumab, ipilimumab, low-dose cyclophosphamide and aspirin (RACIN trial). The sequenced sample was PBMCs, obtained after low-dose radiotherapy plus immunotherapy. These receptors all stem from a male donor with rectosigmoid adenocarcinoma.

This clonotype has more than one count but fewer than ten. A read error is possible here, since a much larger clone lies one base away. The CDR3 ends on some other residue instead of the conserved phenylalanine or tryptophan, so this is likely a read error. This chain uses TRBV20-1 with TRBJ1-2, with unresolved D. This CDR3 contains 15 residues. V lost 2 bases and J 5 bases, leaving 18 bases between the germline ends. The germline V gene has CDR1 DFQATT and CDR2 SNEGSKA (reference sequence). Here the CDR3 reads CSARPPSPSVYGYTI. CDR3 DNA: TGCAGTGCTAGACCCCCTTCCCCGTCCGTATATGGCTACACCATC.

The J gene is TRBJ1-1, the V gene TRBV19, with D unresolved. The CDR3 is made up of 13 amino acids. V lost 5 bases, J lost 6 bases, and 13 bases lay in between. Germline V gene sequence: CDR1 LNHDA, CDR2 SQIVND (reference sequence). The CDR3 spells CASSAGRHAEAFF. The CDR3 DNA reads TGTGCCAGTAGTGCCGGGAGGCACGCTGAAGCTTTCTTT.

This clonotype came up once. The genes are TRBV5-1 and TRBJ2-3, with TRBD1 matching over 8 bases. J was trimmed by 5 bases and V by 4 bases; bases with no gene match: 6. CDR1 SGHRS and CDR2 YFSETQ come from the germline V gene. This CDR3 spans 14 amino acids. The CDR3: CASSSGQGIDTQYF. The CDR3 DNA is TGCGCCAGCAGCAGCGGACAGGGAATAGATACGCAGTATTTT.

Only a few counts were recorded for this clonotype. The V gene is TRBV14, the J gene TRBJ2-1; 9 bases agree with TRBD1. With V trimmed by 3 bases and J by 5 bases, 8 bases remained unmatched. There are 16 residues in the CDR3. Germline assignment: CDR1 SGHDN and CDR2 FVKESK. The CDR3 DNA reads TGTGCCAGCAGCCAGGTACCGGGACAGGGCGACAATGAGCAGTTCTTC. Translation gives CASSQVPGQGDNEQFF.

The V gene is TRBV15, the J gene TRBJ2-7; 8 bases line up with TRBD1. The germline V gene has CDR1 LNHNV and CDR2 YYDKDF (reference sequence). This CDR3 has 17 amino acids. V trimming: 0 bases; J trimming: 0 bases; junction bases outside the gene matches: 7. The CDR3 spells CATSRDRGRGPSYEQYF. CDR3 in DNA: TGTGCCACCAGCAGAGATAGGGGCAGGGGGCCCTCCTACGAGCAGTACTTC.

This clonotype occurred a few times. The V and J genes are TRBV5-1 and TRBJ2-7, with TRBD2 identical over 9 bases. Germline assignment: CDR1 SGHRS and CDR2 YFSETQ. Trimming at V came to 10 bases and at J to 5 bases, leaving 19 bases not matched to a gene. CDR3 length: 16 residues. CDR3: CASSKGGASGKNEQYF. The CDR3 nucleotides read TGCGCCTCCAGCAAGGGAGGTGCTAGCGGGAAAAACGAGCAGTACTTC.

CDR3 in amino acids: CASSSHQGNGNEQYF. DNA of the CDR3: TGTGCCAGCAGTTCCCATCAGGGGAACGGGAACGAGCAGTACTTC. V gene TRBV12-3 or TRBV12-4 combines with J gene TRBJ2-7; a weak D match, TRBD1 (6 bases). V was cut by 4 bases and J by 5 bases, with 18 bases left in between. This CDR3 has 15 residues.

A remark on this clonotype: Being one base from a much bigger clone, this may be a read error. The genes are TRBV28 and TRBJ2-5; the D is unclear. The CDR3 sequence is 13 residues long. Trimming removed 5 bases at V and 4 bases at J, with 11 bases between. CDR1 and CDR2 (germline): MDHEN, SYDVKM. The CDR3, as DNA: TGTGCCAGCAGTCTCAAGGGTCCAGAGACCCAGTACTTC. It translates to CASSLKGPETQYF.

This clonotype was seen ten or more times. This chain uses TRBV12-3 or TRBV12-4 with TRBJ2-3; D possibly uses TRBD1 or TRBD2 (5 bases each). The CDR3 is made up of 15 amino acids. V lost 3 bases to trimming and J lost 5 bases, with 15 bases between them. The CDR3 nucleotides read TGTGCCAGCAGTTTGGGGCAGGCAGGGAGAGATACGCAGTATTTT. It yields the protein CASSLGQAGRDTQYF.

The gene calls are TRBV3-1 and TRBJ2-3; TRBD2 agrees at 12 bases. V trimming: 3 bases; J trimming: 7 bases; junction bases outside the gene matches: 2. CDR3 length equals 14 residues. Germline CDR1 is LGHDT and CDR2 is YNNKEL (reference sequence). CDR3 region: CASSQLAGGNTQYF. The CDR3 DNA follows: TGTGCCAGCAGCCAGCTAGCGGGGGGGAATACGCAGTATTTT.

In this sample, this clonotype turned up many times. V usage is TRBV20-1 and J usage is TRBJ2-7; TRBD2 aligns across 15 bases. The CDR3 has 19 amino acids. CDR1 and CDR2 from the germline V gene are DFQATT and SNEGSKA (reference sequence). The V segment lost 6 bases and the J segment 0 bases; nucleotides outside the gene matches: 15. CDR3 bases: TGCAGTGCAGAGGCTCGGGGCGGGACTAGCGGGGGGACCTCCTACGAGCAGTACTTC. It yields the protein CSAEARGGTSGGTSYEQYF.

This clonotype is medium-sized (0.01 to 0.1%) by share. The chain recombines TRBV2 with TRBJ2-1; TRBD2 matches 7 bases. The CDR3 has 17 amino acids. V dropped 8 bases and J dropped 0; count of bases not matched to a gene: 13. Germline lookup yields CDR1 SNHLY and CDR2 FYNNEI. The CDR3 nucleotides are TGTGCCAGCGGGGGGGGAGGGAGGATAAGCTCCTACAATGAGCAGTTCTTC. Translated: CASGGGGRISSYNEQFF.

The chain recombines TRBV28 with TRBJ2-5; D might be TRBD1 (5 bases). Germline CDR1 and CDR2: MDHEN and SYDVKM. The V end was cut by 5 bases, the J end by 1 base, with 17 bases between. The CDR3 contains 16 residues. The CDR3 spells CASSPIGRDPQETQYF. CDR3 sequence (DNA): TGTGCCAGCAGTCCAATTGGCAGGGATCCCCAAGAGACCCAGTACTTC.